This record looks at one TCR beta chain sequence and its context. Sequencing used immunoSEQ multiplex PCR; TCRdb keeps in-frame clones, though not all of them. The sample carries fewer than 250,000 clones, about 82% recorded once. The sample originates from a study of blood T cell repertoires in COVID-19. Looking at the study overall: Some COVID-19 samples were acute and others convalescent; all came from the United States, Italy and Spain. T cells, B-cell-depleted T cells, or PBMCs supplied cDNA or gDNA.

The receptor was isolated from an elderly woman with acute or convalescent COVID-19. The sequenced sample was peripheral blood.

CDR3 region: CASSPRDGGVYGYTF. The CDR3, as DNA: TGTGCCAGCAGCCCCCGGGACGGAGGGGTCTATGGCTACACCTTC. J is TRBJ1-2 and V is TRBV14; perhaps TRBD1 as D (5 bases). Germline values: CDR1 SGHDN, CDR2 FVKESK. CDR3 size: 15 residues. The ends were cut back, 4 bases at V and 4 bases at J, with 16 bases in the middle.